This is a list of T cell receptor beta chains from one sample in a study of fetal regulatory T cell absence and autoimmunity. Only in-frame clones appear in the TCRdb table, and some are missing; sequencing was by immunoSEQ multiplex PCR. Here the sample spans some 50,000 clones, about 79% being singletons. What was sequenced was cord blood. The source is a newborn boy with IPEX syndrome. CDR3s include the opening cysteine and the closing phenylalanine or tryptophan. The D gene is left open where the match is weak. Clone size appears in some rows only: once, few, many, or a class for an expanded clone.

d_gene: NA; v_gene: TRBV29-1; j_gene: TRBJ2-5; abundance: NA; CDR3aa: CSVDRGGETQYF; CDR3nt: TGCAGCGTTGATCGAGGGGGAGAGACCCAGTACTTC
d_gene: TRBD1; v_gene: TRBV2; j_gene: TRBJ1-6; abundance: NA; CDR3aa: CASRPGQGSPLHF; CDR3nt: TGTGCCAGCAGACCGGGACAGGGATCACCCCTCCACTTT
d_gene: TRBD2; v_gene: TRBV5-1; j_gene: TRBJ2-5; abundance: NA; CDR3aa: CASSATSGGYGQETQYF; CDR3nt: TGCGCCAGCAGCGCGACTAGCGGGGGATATGGGCAAGAGACCCAGTACTTC
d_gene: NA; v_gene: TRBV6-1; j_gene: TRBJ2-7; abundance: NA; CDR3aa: CASSETTYSYEQYF; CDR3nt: TGTGCCAGCAGTGAAACCACTTATTCCTACGAGCAGTACTTC
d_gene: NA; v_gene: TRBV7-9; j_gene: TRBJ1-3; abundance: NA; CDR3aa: CASSWGWTEDSGNTIYF; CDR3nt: TGTGCCAGCAGCTGGGGATGGACGGAGGACTCTGGAAACACCATATATTTT
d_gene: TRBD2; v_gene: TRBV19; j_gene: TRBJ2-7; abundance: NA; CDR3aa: CASSIRTSGGEQYF; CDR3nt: TGTGCCAGTAGTATTCGGACTAGCGGGGGCGAGCAGTACTTC
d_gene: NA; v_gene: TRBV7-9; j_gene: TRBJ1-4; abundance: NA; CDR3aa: CASSLWKAADEKLFF; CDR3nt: TGTGCCAGCAGCTTATGGAAGGCCGCGGATGAAAAACTGTTTTTT
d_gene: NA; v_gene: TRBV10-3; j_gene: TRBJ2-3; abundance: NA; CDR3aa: CAISASSSTDTQYF; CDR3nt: TGTGCCATCAGTGCTAGTTCTAGCACAGATACGCAGTATTTT
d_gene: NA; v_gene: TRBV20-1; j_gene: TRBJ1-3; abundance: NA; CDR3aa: CSAPRGNTIYF; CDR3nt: TGCAGTGCACCTCGTGGAAACACCATATATTTT
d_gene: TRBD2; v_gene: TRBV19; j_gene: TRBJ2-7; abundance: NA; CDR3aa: CASAAGGLYEQYF; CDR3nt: TGTGCCAGCGCAGCGGGGGGACTATACGAGCAGTACTTC
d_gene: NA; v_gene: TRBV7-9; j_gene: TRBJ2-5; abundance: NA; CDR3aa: CASSLGGSRETQYF; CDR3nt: TGTGCCAGCAGCTTAGGTGGTAGCCGGGAGACCCAGTACTTC
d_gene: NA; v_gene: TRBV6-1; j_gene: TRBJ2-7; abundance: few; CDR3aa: CASSGRVSSYEQYF; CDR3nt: TGTGCCAGCAGTGGTAGGGTGAGCTCCTACGAGCAGTACTTC
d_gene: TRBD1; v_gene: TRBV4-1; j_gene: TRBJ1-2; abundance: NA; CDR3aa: CASSQVGTGVGYTF; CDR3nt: TGCGCCAGCAGCCAAGTGGGGACAGGGGTGGGCTACACCTTC
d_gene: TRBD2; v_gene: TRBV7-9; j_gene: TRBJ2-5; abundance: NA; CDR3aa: CASGRQSGTSISETQYF; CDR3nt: TGTGCATCAGGGCGCCAATCCGGGACTAGCATCTCAGAGACCCAGTACTTC
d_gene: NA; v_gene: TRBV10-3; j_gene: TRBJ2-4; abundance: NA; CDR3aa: CAISEVAKNIQYF; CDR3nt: TGTGCCATCAGTGAGGTGGCCAAAAACATTCAGTACTTC
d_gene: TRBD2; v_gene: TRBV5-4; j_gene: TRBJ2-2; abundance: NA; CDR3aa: CASSWTSGNTGELFF; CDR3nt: TGTGCCAGCAGCTGGACTAGCGGGAACACCGGGGAGCTGTTTTTT
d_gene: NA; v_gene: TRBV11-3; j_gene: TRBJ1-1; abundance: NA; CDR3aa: CASSLDLGAATDEAFF; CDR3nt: TGTGCCAGCAGCTTAGATCTGGGGGCGGCCACCGATGAAGCTTTCTTT
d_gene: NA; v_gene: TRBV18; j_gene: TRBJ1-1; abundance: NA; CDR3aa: CASSPTGKNTEAFF; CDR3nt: TGTGCCAGCTCACCAACAGGGAAGAACACTGAAGCTTTCTTT
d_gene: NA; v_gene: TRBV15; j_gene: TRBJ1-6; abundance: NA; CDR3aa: CATSSTWDPRSPLHF; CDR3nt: TGTGCCACCAGCAGCACGTGGGACCCAAGGTCACCCCTCCACTTT
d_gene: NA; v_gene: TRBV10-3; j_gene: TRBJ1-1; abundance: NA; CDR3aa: CAISESEGFEAFF; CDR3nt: TGTGCCATCAGTGAGTCCGAAGGGTTTGAAGCTTTCTTT
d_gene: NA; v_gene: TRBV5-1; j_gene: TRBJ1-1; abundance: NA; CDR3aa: CASSLGDTEAFF; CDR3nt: TGCGCCAGCAGCTTGGGGGACACTGAAGCTTTCTTT
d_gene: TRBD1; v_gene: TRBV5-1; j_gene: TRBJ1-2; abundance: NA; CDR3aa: CARGTVLYYGYTF; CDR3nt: TGCGCCAGGGGGACAGTTTTATACTATGGCTACACCTTC
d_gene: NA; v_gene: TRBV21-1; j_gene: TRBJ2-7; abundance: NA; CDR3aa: CASSKGTSLVEQYF; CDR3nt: TGTGCCAGCAGCAAAGGGACTAGTTTAGTCGAGCAGTACTTC
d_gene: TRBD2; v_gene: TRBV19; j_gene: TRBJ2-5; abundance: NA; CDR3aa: CASSLAGAKETQYF; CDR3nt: TGTGCCAGTAGTCTAGCGGGGGCGAAAGAGACCCAGTACTTC